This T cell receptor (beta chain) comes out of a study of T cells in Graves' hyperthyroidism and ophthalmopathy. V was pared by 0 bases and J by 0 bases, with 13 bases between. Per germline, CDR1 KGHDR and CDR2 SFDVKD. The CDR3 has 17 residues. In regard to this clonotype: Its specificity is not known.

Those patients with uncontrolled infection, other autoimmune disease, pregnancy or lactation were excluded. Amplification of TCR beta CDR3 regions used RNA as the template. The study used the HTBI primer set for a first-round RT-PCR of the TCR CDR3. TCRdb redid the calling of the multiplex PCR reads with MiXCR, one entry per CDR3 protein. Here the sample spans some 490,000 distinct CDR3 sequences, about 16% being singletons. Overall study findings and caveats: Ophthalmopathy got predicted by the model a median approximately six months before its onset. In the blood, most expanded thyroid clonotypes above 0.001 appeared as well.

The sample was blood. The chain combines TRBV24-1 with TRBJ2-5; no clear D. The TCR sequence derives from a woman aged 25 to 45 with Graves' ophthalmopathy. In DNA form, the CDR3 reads TGTGCCACCAGTGATTTGGGACCTCCAACGTACCAAGAGACCCAGTACTTC. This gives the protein CATSDLGPPTYQETQYF.